Shown below are 9 T cell receptor beta chains from a single sample sequenced in a study of patients and donors after allogeneic stem cell transplantation. TCRdb reanalysed the RT-PCR reads using MiXCR and keeps one entry per CDR3 protein. The sample shows about 40,000 distinct CDR3 sequences, 25% to 40% of them seen only once. Sequenced sample: blood, either unsorted or a sorted T cell fraction (not recorded which). These receptors were collected from a human donor who was either an allogeneic HSCT recipient or a stem cell or donor lymphocyte infusion donor (not recorded which). It is not recorded whose cells these are; they may come from a transplant donor.

At least ten counts were recorded for this clonotype. The CDR3 loop reads CASSPGQRDQPQHF. CDR3 sequence (DNA): TGTGCCAGCAGTCCCGGACAAAGGGATCAGCCCCAGCATTTT. This chain joins TRBV28 and TRBJ1-5; the D gene is possibly TRBD1 (5 bases). The CDR3 length is 14 residues. The V gene's germline CDR1 is MDHEN and CDR2 SYDVKM. V was shortened by 5 bases and J by 5 bases, with 13 bases between the two germline ends. Supplemented by reference TRBV28 and TRBJ1-5, the full variable domain reads DVKVTQSSRYLVKRTGEKVFLECVQDMDHENMFWYRQDPGLGLRLIYFSYDVKMKEKGDIPEGYSVSREKKERFSLILESASTNQTSMYLCASSPGQRDQPQHFGDGTRLSIL.

The chain recombines TRBV3-1 with TRBJ2-2; D unclear. The length of the CDR3 is 13 residues. CDR1 and CDR2 (germline): LGHDT, YNNKEL (reference sequence). Trimming left V 2 bases short and J 8 bases short, with 9 bases between. The CDR3 loop is CASSQFGRGELFF. CDR3 nucleotide sequence: TGTGCCAGCAGCCAATTCGGTCGGGGGGAGCTGTTTTTT.

This rearrangement joins TRBV10-1 to TRBJ1-2, with D hard to call. The CDR3 is made up of 13 amino acids. Germline V gene lookup returns CDR1 WNHNN and CDR2 SYGVQD (reference sequence). Trimming took 4 bases from V and 1 from J, leaving 7 bases between them. CDR3 sequence (DNA): TGCGCCAGCAGTGTGGACTTTAACTATGGCTACACCTTC. It yields the protein CASSVDFNYGYTF.

In this sample, this clonotype turned up a few times. The J gene is TRBJ1-1, the V gene TRBV11-2; D gene ambiguous. V lost 1 base and J lost 5, with 8 bases in between. Germline values: CDR1 SGHAT, CDR2 FQNNGV. The CDR3 runs 13 residues. CDR3 residues: CASSLARGTEAFF. Written as DNA, the CDR3 is TGTGCCAGCAGCTTAGCGCGGGGAACTGAAGCTTTCTTT.

This chain connects TRBV5-5 to TRBJ2-1; D remains ambiguous. V lost 0 bases and J 2 bases, leaving 12 bases between the germline ends. Germline lookup yields CDR1 SGHKS and CDR2 YYEKEE (reference sequence). The CDR3 contains 16 residues. DNA of the CDR3: TGTGCCAGCAGCTTGGGGAGTAGCATGACCTACAATGAGCAGTTCTTC. It is translated as CASSLGSSMTYNEQFF.

This clonotype was counted between two and nine times. The rearrangement uses TRBV15 and TRBJ2-1, with 10 nucleotides matching TRBD2. V trimming: 0 bases; J trimming: 1 base; junction bases outside the gene matches: 9. Per the germline V gene, CDR1 is LNHNV and CDR2 is YYDKDF (reference sequence). This CDR3 comprises 19 residues. The CDR3 nucleotides read TGTGCCACCAGCAGAGATACCCTCCTAGCGGGAGATTCCTACAATGAGCAGTTCTTC. Its protein product is CATSRDTLLAGDSYNEQFF.

The V call is TRBV4-3, the J call TRBJ2-7; TRBD2 agrees at 8 bases. Losses at the gene ends were 0 bases for V and 3 bases for J; bases not matched to a gene: 10. CDR1 is LGHNA, CDR2 YSLEER, per germline. This CDR3 contains 17 residues. This chain's CDR3 is CASSQELAAGLFYEQYF. The CDR3 DNA sequence: TGCGCCAGCAGCCAAGAACTAGCGGCAGGGTTATTCTACGAGCAGTACTTC.

This clonotype was recorded a few times. The chain carries TRBV4-3 and TRBJ2-1; 8 bases line up with TRBD2. With 0 bases clipped from V and 9 bases from J, the junction kept 7 bases outside the gene matches. The CDR3 covers 15 residues. CDR1 is LGHNA, CDR2 YSLEER, per germline. CDR3 loop: CASSQEGTRTSEQFF. CDR3 sequence (DNA): TGCGCCAGCAGCCAAGAGGGGACTAGGACAAGTGAGCAGTTCTTC.

This chain joins TRBV5-6 and TRBJ2-4, with 7 bases matching TRBD1. The germline gives CDR1 SGHDT, CDR2 YYEEEE. This CDR3 has 16 residues. The trim removed 4 bases at V and 5 bases at J, leaving 12 bases unmatched. CDR3 protein: CASSPINRQGENIQYF. In DNA form, the CDR3 reads TGTGCCAGCAGCCCTATAAATCGACAGGGTGAAAACATTCAGTACTTC.